This T cell receptor beta chain was captured in a study of T cells in Graves' hyperthyroidism and ophthalmopathy. Study background: Prior to any treatment, at the point of initial diagnosis, peripheral blood was collected. Study conclusions and caveats: Most clonotypes that expanded in the thyroid above 0.001 also showed up in blood.

This clonotype has ten or more counts. Its cognate antigen is unknown. Disease duration was under 3 months in the ophthalmopathy patients, who also had a Clinical Activity Score of at least 3 and a NOSPECS grade of at least 4. Used for diagnoses were clinical symptoms, serum thyroxine and TRAb, thyroid ultrasound and orbital computed tomography. The CDR3 regions of TCR beta were amplified from RNA transcripts. First-round RT-PCR targeting the TCR CDR3 was performed with the HTBI primer set. TCRdb recomputed calls from the multiplex PCR reads with MiXCR, one row per CDR3 protein. The data hold about 350,000 distinct CDR3 sequences, with around a sixth observed a single time. Germline CDR1 reads MDHEN; CDR2 reads SYDVKM. This CDR3 spans 13 amino acids. Between the trimmed V and J ends, which lost 2 bases and 3 bases, there was a span of 7 bases.

Sequenced sample: blood. This clonotype was obtained from a woman aged 35 to 49 with Graves' ophthalmopathy. The gene calls are TRBV28 and TRBJ2-5; D unclear. CDR3 nucleotides: TGTGCCAGCAGTTTAAGGCAGGAAGAGACCCAGTACTTC. Protein product: CASSLRQEETQYF. Using reference TRBV28 and TRBJ2-5 for the parts outside the CDR3, the full variable domain is DVKVTQSSRYLVKRTGEKVFLECVQDMDHENMFWYRQDPGLGLRLIYFSYDVKMKEKGDIPEGYSVSREKKERFSLILESASTNQTSMYLCASSLRQEETQYFGPGTRLLVL.